These T cell receptor beta chains were read from a single sample in a study of T cells in Graves' hyperthyroidism and ophthalmopathy. TCRdb processed the multiplex PCR reads anew with MiXCR; each CDR3 protein has one entry. The sample has about 590,000 distinct CDR3 sequences, about 15% seen once. The sample comprised blood. The receptor set was obtained from a woman aged 25 to 45 with Graves' hyperthyroidism. Both conserved end residues are part of each CDR3. The order of the fields is J gene, D gene, V gene, clone size, CDR3 DNA, CDR3 protein. The D gene is left open where the match is weak. The size entry is marked missing in some rows and otherwise reads once, few, many or a size class.

j_gene: TRBJ1-4; d_gene: TRBD1; v_gene: TRBV28; abundance: .; CDR3nt: TGTGCCAGCAGTCTGCACTTGACAGGGGGAAATGAAAAACTGTTTTTT; CDR3aa: CASSLHLTGGNEKLFF
j_gene: TRBJ1-1; d_gene: .; v_gene: TRBV3-1; abundance: many; CDR3nt: TGTGCCAGCAGCCAAGGAGGGGGGGGTTGGAACACTGAAGCTTTCTTT; CDR3aa: CASSQGGGGWNTEAFF
j_gene: TRBJ2-1; d_gene: TRBD2; v_gene: TRBV20-1; abundance: many; CDR3nt: TGCAGTGCGCCAGCGGGAGTGAGCTACAATGAGCAGTTCTTC; CDR3aa: CSAPAGVSYNEQFF
j_gene: TRBJ2-3; d_gene: TRBD2; v_gene: TRBV2; abundance: many; CDR3nt: TGTGCCAGCAGTGGCAGAACTAGCGAGCGTGATTCGGATACGCAGTATTTT; CDR3aa: CASSGRTSERDSDTQYF
j_gene: TRBJ1-2; d_gene: .; v_gene: TRBV6-5; abundance: few; CDR3nt: TGTGCCAGCAGTTATGGGGAGCGGAACTATGGCTACACCTTC; CDR3aa: CASSYGERNYGYTF
j_gene: TRBJ2-1; d_gene: TRBD2; v_gene: TRBV18; abundance: .; CDR3nt: TGTGCCAGCTCACCACGTATCGGACTAGAATACAATGAGCAGTTCTTC; CDR3aa: CASSPRIGLEYNEQFF
j_gene: TRBJ2-1; d_gene: .; v_gene: TRBV20-1; abundance: few; CDR3nt: TGCAGTGCGGGGAGTGTGGATGAGCAGTTCTTC; CDR3aa: CSAGSVDEQFF
j_gene: TRBJ2-7; d_gene: .; v_gene: TRBV30; abundance: many; CDR3nt: TGTGCCTGGAGTGCCGGGACGAGTTTCTACGAGCAGTACTTC; CDR3aa: CAWSAGTSFYEQYF
j_gene: TRBJ2-3; d_gene: .; v_gene: TRBV6-4; abundance: few; CDR3nt: TGTGCCAGCAGTGAAGAGGCGGGAGAGGGGACAGATACGCGGTATTTT; CDR3aa: CASSEEAGEGTDTRYF
j_gene: TRBJ1-1; d_gene: .; v_gene: TRBV6-1; abundance: many; CDR3nt: TGTGCCAGCAGCAGGGGATCGACTGACACTGAAGCTTTCTTT; CDR3aa: CASSRGSTDTEAFF
j_gene: TRBJ2-2; d_gene: TRBD2; v_gene: TRBV19; abundance: few; CDR3nt: TGTGCCAGTAGTACGCGACTAGCGGGAGGCCGGTACACCGGGGAGCTGTTTTTT; CDR3aa: CASSTRLAGGRYTGELFF
j_gene: TRBJ2-1; d_gene: TRBD2; v_gene: TRBV4-3; abundance: .; CDR3nt: TGCGCCAGCAGCCAAGAAGGGACTAGCGGGACCAACAATGAGCAGTTCTTC; CDR3aa: CASSQEGTSGTNNEQFF
j_gene: TRBJ2-1; d_gene: TRBD2; v_gene: TRBV20-1; abundance: .; CDR3nt: TGCAGTGCTAGACCTCGGACTAGCGGGAGGAGGGAGCAGTTCTTC; CDR3aa: CSARPRTSGRREQFF
j_gene: TRBJ1-3; d_gene: .; v_gene: TRBV11-2; abundance: many; CDR3nt: TGTGCCAGCAGCCACTCGCGTTGGGATTCTGGAAACACCATATATTTT; CDR3aa: CASSHSRWDSGNTIYF
j_gene: TRBJ2-1; d_gene: TRBD2; v_gene: TRBV20-1; abundance: many; CDR3nt: TGCAGTGCTAGAGGGGGACTAGCCGACAATGAGCAGTTCTTC; CDR3aa: CSARGGLADNEQFF
j_gene: TRBJ2-7; d_gene: .; v_gene: TRBV11-2; abundance: many; CDR3nt: TGTGCCAGCAGTTTTCACCACTACGAGCAGTACTTC; CDR3aa: CASSFHHYEQYF
j_gene: TRBJ2-7; d_gene: .; v_gene: TRBV19; abundance: .; CDR3nt: TGTGCCAGTAGTCCTAGGGCGGGAAGCTACGAGCAGTACTTC; CDR3aa: CASSPRAGSYEQYF
j_gene: TRBJ2-2; d_gene: .; v_gene: TRBV2; abundance: many; CDR3nt: TGTGCCAGCAGAGCAGGGCGGACTGCCGGGGAGCTGTTTTTT; CDR3aa: CASRAGRTAGELFF
j_gene: TRBJ2-3; d_gene: TRBD2; v_gene: TRBV29-1; abundance: many; CDR3nt: TGCAGCGTCGCCCCGGGGCGCGGGAGGAATACGCAGTATTTT; CDR3aa: CSVAPGRGRNTQYF
j_gene: TRBJ1-6; d_gene: .; v_gene: TRBV3-1; abundance: .; CDR3nt: TGTGCCAGCAGCCAAGAATGGGCGCGGGATTCACCCCTCCACTTT; CDR3aa: CASSQEWARDSPLHF
j_gene: TRBJ2-1; d_gene: TRBD2; v_gene: TRBV20-1; abundance: many; CDR3nt: TGCAGTGCCCAGCTAGCGGGCGAATACAATGAGCAGTTCTTC; CDR3aa: CSAQLAGEYNEQFF
j_gene: TRBJ2-1; d_gene: TRBD2; v_gene: TRBV13; abundance: many; CDR3nt: TGTGCCAGCAGCTTAGGGCTAGCGGGATCAGAGCAGTTCTTC; CDR3aa: CASSLGLAGSEQFF
j_gene: TRBJ2-1; d_gene: .; v_gene: TRBV11-3; abundance: many; CDR3nt: TGTGCCAGCAGCTTAGATCCCTCCCCGCCCCACAATGAGCAGTTCTTC; CDR3aa: CASSLDPSPPHNEQFF
j_gene: TRBJ2-1; d_gene: TRBD2; v_gene: TRBV7-9; abundance: few; CDR3nt: TGTGCCAGCAGCTTATCGGGGAGGGGACCCTACAATGAGCAGTTCTTC; CDR3aa: CASSLSGRGPYNEQFF
j_gene: TRBJ1-2; d_gene: TRBD1; v_gene: TRBV9; abundance: few; CDR3nt: TGTGCCAGCAGCGGGACAGGGTACGTCAGCTACACCTTC; CDR3aa: CASSGTGYVSYTF
j_gene: TRBJ2-7; d_gene: .; v_gene: TRBV5-6; abundance: few; CDR3nt: TGTGCCAGCAGCTTTAGGGGTAGCCGAATCTCCGACGAGCAGTACTTC; CDR3aa: CASSFRGSRISDEQYF
j_gene: TRBJ2-7; d_gene: TRBD2; v_gene: TRBV11-2; abundance: few; CDR3nt: TGTGCCAGCAGCTGGGGGCTAGCGGGAGGATACGAGCAGTACTTC; CDR3aa: CASSWGLAGGYEQYF
j_gene: TRBJ2-3; d_gene: TRBD2; v_gene: TRBV20-1; abundance: many; CDR3nt: TGCAGTGCCGCACGGACTAGCGGGAGTCTCACAGATACGCAGTATTTT; CDR3aa: CSAARTSGSLTDTQYF
j_gene: TRBJ2-7; d_gene: TRBD2; v_gene: TRBV7-9; abundance: many; CDR3nt: TGTGCCAGCAGCAAGGGCGGGGGAGACGAGCAGTACTTC; CDR3aa: CASSKGGGDEQYF
j_gene: TRBJ1-5; d_gene: .; v_gene: TRBV6-5; abundance: few; CDR3nt: TGTGCCAGCAGTTACTCGAAGGACTCAAATAGCAATCAGCCCCAGCATTTT; CDR3aa: CASSYSKDSNSNQPQHF
j_gene: TRBJ2-7; d_gene: .; v_gene: TRBV5-1; abundance: .; CDR3nt: TGCGCCGTGGCAGGTCCAGCAAGGAATAACTACGAGCAGTACTTC; CDR3aa: CAVAGPARNNYEQYF
j_gene: TRBJ2-4; d_gene: TRBD2; v_gene: TRBV28; abundance: few; CDR3nt: TGTGCCAGCAGTTTGACTAGCGGGATCATTCAGTACTTC; CDR3aa: CASSLTSGIIQYF
j_gene: TRBJ2-1; d_gene: TRBD2; v_gene: TRBV12-3/TRBV12-4; abundance: many; CDR3nt: TGTGCCAGCAGTTTGGGGGGGTGGGACGAGCAGTTCTTC; CDR3aa: CASSLGGWDEQFF
j_gene: TRBJ2-1; d_gene: .; v_gene: TRBV7-8; abundance: many; CDR3nt: TGTGCCAGCAGCTTAGAAATTCAGCGGACCTGGGGCTACAATGAGCAGTTCTTC; CDR3aa: CASSLEIQRTWGYNEQFF
j_gene: TRBJ2-1; d_gene: TRBD2; v_gene: TRBV14; abundance: .; CDR3nt: TGTGCCAGCAGCCAAGATTGGGGACTAGCGGGGAGTTTATCCTACAATGAGCAGTTCTTC; CDR3aa: CASSQDWGLAGSLSYNEQFF
j_gene: TRBJ2-1; d_gene: TRBD2; v_gene: TRBV4-1; abundance: .; CDR3nt: TGCGCCAGCAGCCAAGTGGCGGGAGTTGGCTACAATGAGCAGTTCTTC; CDR3aa: CASSQVAGVGYNEQFF
j_gene: TRBJ1-5; d_gene: TRBD1; v_gene: TRBV12-3/TRBV12-4; abundance: many; CDR3nt: TGTGCCAGCACCCGGGACAGGGTTGGTCAGCCCCAGCATTTT; CDR3aa: CASTRDRVGQPQHF
j_gene: TRBJ1-4; d_gene: TRBD1; v_gene: TRBV20-1; abundance: .; CDR3nt: TGCAGTGCTAGGACAGGGTTAAATGAAAAACTGTTTTTT; CDR3aa: CSARTGLNEKLFF
j_gene: TRBJ2-7; d_gene: TRBD1; v_gene: TRBV20-1; abundance: many; CDR3nt: TGCAGTGCTAGAGGCCAGGGGGCCTACGAGCAGTACTTC; CDR3aa: CSARGQGAYEQYF
j_gene: TRBJ2-2; d_gene: TRBD1; v_gene: TRBV20-1; abundance: once; CDR3nt: TGCAGTGCTAGAGCTAAGACCGGGACAGGGCCCACCGGGGAGCTGTTTTTT; CDR3aa: CSARAKTGTGPTGELFF
j_gene: TRBJ2-1; d_gene: TRBD1; v_gene: TRBV2; abundance: many; CDR3nt: TGTGCCAGCAGGGGGACAGGGGCTTGGAATGAGCAGTTCTTC; CDR3aa: CASRGTGAWNEQFF